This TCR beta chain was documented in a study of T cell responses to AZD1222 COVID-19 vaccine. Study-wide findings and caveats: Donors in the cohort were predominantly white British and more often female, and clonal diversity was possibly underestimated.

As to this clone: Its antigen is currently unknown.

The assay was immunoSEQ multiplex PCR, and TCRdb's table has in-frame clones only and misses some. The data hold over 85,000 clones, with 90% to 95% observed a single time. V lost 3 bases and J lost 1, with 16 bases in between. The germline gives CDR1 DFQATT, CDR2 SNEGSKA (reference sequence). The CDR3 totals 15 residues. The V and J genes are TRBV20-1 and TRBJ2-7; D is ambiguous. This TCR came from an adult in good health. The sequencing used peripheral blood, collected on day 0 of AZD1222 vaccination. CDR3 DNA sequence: TGCAGTGCTAGTTCTGTAGGACGTAGGTCCTACGAGCAGTACTTC. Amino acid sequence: CSASSVGRRSYEQYF.